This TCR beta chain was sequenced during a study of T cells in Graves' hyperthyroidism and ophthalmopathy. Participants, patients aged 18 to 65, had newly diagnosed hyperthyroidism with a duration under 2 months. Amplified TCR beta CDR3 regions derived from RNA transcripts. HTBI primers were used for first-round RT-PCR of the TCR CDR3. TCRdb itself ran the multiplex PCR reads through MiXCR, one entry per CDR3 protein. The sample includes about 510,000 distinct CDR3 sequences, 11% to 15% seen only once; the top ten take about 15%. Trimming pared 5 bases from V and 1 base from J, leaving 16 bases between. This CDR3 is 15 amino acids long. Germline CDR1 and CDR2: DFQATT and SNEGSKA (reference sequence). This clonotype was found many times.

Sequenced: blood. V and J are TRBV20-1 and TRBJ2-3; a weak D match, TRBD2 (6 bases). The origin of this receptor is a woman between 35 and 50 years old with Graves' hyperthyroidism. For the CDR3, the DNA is TGCAGTGCTCCTGGGACGGGAGTGGGCACAGATACGCAGTATTTT. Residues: CSAPGTGVGTDTQYF.